This T cell receptor (beta chain) originates from a study of blood T cells in healthy people across ages. This clonotype was observed a handful of times. This CDR3 is built from 15 residues. With 7 bases clipped from V and 2 bases from J, the junction kept 9 bases outside the gene matches. In germline, CDR1 is MNHEY, CDR2 SMNVEV (reference sequence). Next came a second PCR, run for about 6 to 12 cycles, which used a sample-barcoded 5' primer along with a J-beta primer mix. Via MiXCR, TCRdb re-called the 5' RACE reads, giving one row per CDR3 protein. The sample carries about a million distinct CDR3 sequences, around 48% recorded once.

This rearrangement joins TRBV27 to TRBJ2-7; TRBD1 agrees at 9 bases. The sequence derives from a man aged 25 to 40 in good health. The specimen sequenced was blood. The chain's CDR3 is CASTSPRTGAYEQYF. CDR3 bases: TGTGCCAGCACCTCCCCTAGGACAGGGGCCTACGAGCAGTACTTC.